This T cell receptor (beta chain) is from a study of CD8+ T cells in alopecia areata. Study-level background: Scoring of treated patients' severity used the percentage of affected scalp area.

RNA extraction was followed by reverse transcription into cDNA, which acted as the sequencing template. TCRdb's table, derived via immunoSEQ multiplex PCR, lists solely in-frame clones and lacks some. The top ten clones hold 10% to 15% of a sample with about 190,000 clones, around 58% of them seen once. The V gene's germline CDR1 is SGHRS and CDR2 YFSETQ. This CDR3 spans 15 amino acids. V was cut by 4 bases and J by 0 bases, with 8 bases left in between. Treatment defined: oral pan-JAK inhibitor, 5-10 mg twice daily. V usage is TRBV5-1 and J usage is TRBJ1-6; no reliable D call. This sequence was found in a human donor with alopecia areata. The sequencing here drew on CD8+ T cells sorted from blood, taken at week 24, from a patient treated with tofacitinib. The CDR3 here is CASSRGSSYNSPLHF. In DNA, the CDR3 is TGCGCCAGCAGCCGAGGTAGCTCCTATAATTCACCCCTCCACTTT.